This record covers a single T cell receptor beta chain. The target of this receptor is not known. The sample holds no much larger clone one base away, and base qualities are not on file. The CDR3 has 15 amino acids, counting the end cysteine and phenylalanine. Left in the record is the CDR3 DNA by itself, 45 bases read in frame from the first base. From a lookup of the germline V gene (reference sequence), CDR1 and CDR2 are DFQATT and SNEGSKA. Clipping removes 6 bases from V and 1 base from J, with 11 as the unmatched junction base count. Patients with hyperthyroidism were aged 18 to 65 years, had been newly diagnosed, and had a disease duration of less than 2 months. Anyone with other autoimmune diseases, uncontrolled infections, pregnancy or lactation was excluded from the study. Diagnosis was based on clinical symptoms, serum thyroxine, TRAb, thyroid ultrasound and orbital computed tomography. Total RNA was extracted using Trizol reagent, and RNA quality was checked on an Agilent 2100 Bioanalyzer.

These data belong to a study of Graves' ophthalmopathy and Graves' hyperthyroidism (dated by TCRdb to 2016 to 2019). Looking at the study overall: A patient counted as having stable hyperthyroidism if there was no progression to ophthalmopathy within 18 months of follow-up. The study used TCR beta repertoire signatures to distinguish Graves' ophthalmopathy from Graves' hyperthyroidism and to predict progression to ophthalmopathy. In total, 120 to 150 blood samples were TCR-sequenced: approximately 42 ophthalmopathy, approximately 75 hyperthyroidism and some 17 hyperthyroidism-to-ophthalmopathy patients. To explore V-J signatures that distinguish ophthalmopathy from hyperthyroidism, a discovery set of about a hundred patients was enrolled, made up of under 50 with ophthalmopathy and 57 with stable hyperthyroidism. An independent validation cohort was composed of fewer than 20 hyperthyroidism patients and 17 patients who later progressed from hyperthyroidism to ophthalmopathy. T-cell repertoires of thyroid tissue and blood were compared in 5 or 6 hyperthyroidism patients. Following sample collection, hyperthyroidism patients were given methimazole at a starting dose of 30 mg daily, and ophthalmopathy patients were given high-dose intravenous methylprednisolone. Paper-wide results and their limitations: No statistical method was used to predetermine the sample size, and group allocation was not hidden from the investigators. Among expanded thyroid clonotypes with frequency above 0.001, most also showed up in blood, which suggests that blood repertoires may reflect the thyroid immune response. In validation, the model predicted ophthalmopathy progression with more than 55% sensitivity and roughly 72% specificity; 12 predicted patients were CT-confirmed with GO in a median of about 6.1 months. Ophthalmopathy was separated from stable hyperthyroidism by the 13-signature model with roughly 87% sensitivity and about 81% specificity in cross-validation and with 80%/75% in the test set.

For repertoire sequencing, the TCR beta CDR3 regions were amplified from RNA transcripts. HTBI primers and the Qiagen OneStep RT-PCR kit were used in a first-round RT-PCR, which was followed by a second-round multiplex PCR, size selection and purification. Libraries were sequenced on an Illumina HiSeq2000 using paired-end 100 bp reads. In the authors' own workflow: SOAPnuke was used for read processing, and reads with adapters, uncalled bases, a mean Phred below 15, or no exact constant-primer or identifier match were discarded. COPE v1.2.5 was used to merge the high-quality paired reads. Each unique nucleotide sequence was treated as a clonotype, and MiTCR v1.1 was used to align the clonotypes to the IMGT TRB V, D and J references. The analysis was limited to V-J combinations with a frequency above 0.0001, which together covered around 99% of the repertoires. For each V-J combination, a TCR clonal expansion and chaos score was defined as F50 clonal expansion divided by the chaos observed in the TCRdist matrix. Features were reduced by Welch's t-statistics and random forest to about a dozen V-J combinations, which fed a naive Bayes classifier. Thyroid-blood repertoire similarity was quantified with the Morisita-Horn index. Using fastp at Q25 and MiXCR, TCRdb reprocessed the public reads and kept productive beta chains. Identical CDR3 protein sequences are pooled into one entry, listed with their most common genes and DNA. The V and J calls were determined by TCRdb, not by the authors. Present in this sample are approximately 1.2 million distinct CDR3 sequences, about 36% of which were seen just once. The leading ten clones occupy approximately 10% of the sample.

Sequenced: peripheral blood or thyroid tissue (not recorded which). The origin of this receptor is an adult man with Graves' hyperthyroidism. The chain joins TRBV20-1 to TRBJ2-5; TRBD1 aligns with 7 central bases. The bases read TGCAGTGCCAGCAGTGTGGGACAGACCCAAGAGACCCAGTACTTC. Its product reads: CSASSVGQTQETQYF.